These 8 T cell receptor beta chains were sequenced from one sample in a study of cytomegalovirus exposure and HLA in healthy donors. PCR employed 60 Vbeta and 13 Jbeta primers. The repertoire was sequenced with immunoSEQ multiplex PCR; TCRdb's copy has only in-frame clones and lacks some. Among 150,000 to 200,000 clones, approximately 80% were seen once, and the ten largest hold 0.65%. The specimen was PBMCs. The receptors come from a boy younger than 18 in good health and CMV-seronegative.

The V and J genes are TRBV6-5 and TRBJ2-7; maybe TRBD1 (6 bases). Trimming took 2 bases from V and 4 from J, leaving 12 bases between them. This CDR3 is 14 amino acids long. Germline lookup yields CDR1 MNHEY and CDR2 SVGAGI. The CDR3 reads CASSYRDRPYEQYF. The CDR3 nucleotides read TGTGCCAGCAGTTACCGTGACAGGCCTTACGAGCAGTACTTC.

This chain uses TRBV19 with TRBJ2-1; D ambiguous. V was clipped by 1 base and J by 5 bases, with 12 bases between them. CDR3 size: 15 residues. CDR1 is LNHDA, CDR2 SQIVND, per germline (reference sequence). The CDR3 sequence: CASSIAGLNNNEQFF. CDR3 nucleotide sequence: TGTGCCAGTAGTATAGCTGGGCTGAATAACAATGAGCAGTTCTTC. Filled out from reference TRBV19 and TRBJ2-1, the complete variable domain reads DGGITQSPKYLFRKEGQNVTLSCEQNLNHDAMYWYRQDPGQGLRLIYYSQIVNDFQKGDIAEGYSVSREKKESFPLTVTSAQKNPTAFYLCASSIAGLNNNEQFFGPGTRLTVL.

The CDR3, as DNA: TGTGCCAGCAGCGCCCCCCAGGGACAGGGGAGCTATGGCTACACCTTC. The encoded protein is CASSAPQGQGSYGYTF. The gene calls are TRBV9 and TRBJ1-2; 10 bases fit TRBD1. The CDR3 is 16 amino acids. Germline-derived CDR1 and CDR2 are SGDLS and YYNGEE. With V trimmed by 3 bases and J by 4 bases, 9 bases remained unmatched.

The chain uses TRBV19 and TRBJ2-1, with D unclear. The CDR3 loop spans 14 amino acids. Germline V lookup: CDR1 LNHDA, CDR2 SQIVND (reference sequence). Trimming left V 7 bases short and J 5 bases short, with 15 bases between. CDR3 nucleotide sequence: TGTGCCAGTAACGGCGGAGCCCGGAACAATGAGCAGTTCTTC. Protein sequence: CASNGGARNNEQFF.

This clone was recorded a few times. J is TRBJ2-1 and V is TRBV4-3, with D unclear. Deletions cut 4 bases from V and 2 bases from J, with 15 bases between. Germline CDR1 reads LGHNA; CDR2 reads YSLEER. There are 16 residues in the CDR3. For the CDR3, the DNA is TGCGCCAGCAGCCCTCAGACGAGCCTAGCCTACAATGAGCAGTTCTTC. Amino acid sequence: CASSPQTSLAYNEQFF.

V and J are TRBV11-3 and TRBJ2-3; TRBD2 might be the D (6 bases). This CDR3 comprises 12 residues. Germline loops: CDR1 SGHNT, CDR2 YENEEA. The CDR3 coding sequence is TGTGCTTCCCGGGGGAGCACAGATACGCAGTATTTT. Translation gives CASRGSTDTQYF. The complete variable domain, with remaining parts taken from reference TRBV11-3 and TRBJ2-3, reads EAGVVQSPRYKIIEKKQPVAFWCNPISGHNTLYWYLQNLGQGPELLIRYENEEAVDDSQLPKDRFSAERLKGVDSTLKIQPAELGDSAVYLCASRGSTDTQYFGPGTRLTVL.

This chain connects TRBV7-2 to TRBJ2-7; the D is unclear. This CDR3 contains 15 residues. The germline V gene has CDR1 SGHTA and CDR2 FQGNSA. Deletions cut 1 base from V and 2 bases from J, with 12 bases between. The CDR3 DNA reads TGTGCCAGCAGCTTAGTCAGGTTTGCTCCCTACGAGCAGTACTTC. Translating gives CASSLVRFAPYEQYF.

The rearrangement joins TRBV11-2 to TRBJ2-1, with 7 bases identical to TRBD2. The V segment lost 4 bases and the J segment 0 bases; nucleotides outside the gene matches: 3. Per the germline V gene, CDR1 is SGHAT and CDR2 is FQNNGV. CDR3 length: 15 residues. The CDR3, as DNA: TGTGCCAGCAGCTCCCGGACTAGCTCCTACAATGAGCAGTTCTTC. Translated, it gives CASSSRTSSYNEQFF.